This paragraph reports one TCR beta chain. This record comes from a study of cytomegalovirus exposure and HLA in healthy donors. The length of the CDR3 is 16 residues. Per the germline V gene, CDR1 is SEHNR and CDR2 is FQNEAQ (reference sequence). In the PCR, 60 Vbeta and 13 Jbeta primers were used. Generated by immunoSEQ multiplex PCR, the TCRdb table keeps only in-frame clones and is missing some. The sample lists about 190,000 clones; just under 75% were seen once. The sequence came from a man aged 30 to 45 in good health and CMV-seropositive. Source material: PBMCs. The V and J genes are TRBV7-9 and TRBJ2-5, with TRBD1 identical over 7 bases. The DNA matches TRBJ2-7 better at its end, which makes the J call doubtful. In DNA form, the CDR3 reads TGTGCCAGCAGCTTCCCTGTCCACAGGGGTGGGTACGAGCAGTACTTC. Translating gives CASSFPVHRGGYEQYF.